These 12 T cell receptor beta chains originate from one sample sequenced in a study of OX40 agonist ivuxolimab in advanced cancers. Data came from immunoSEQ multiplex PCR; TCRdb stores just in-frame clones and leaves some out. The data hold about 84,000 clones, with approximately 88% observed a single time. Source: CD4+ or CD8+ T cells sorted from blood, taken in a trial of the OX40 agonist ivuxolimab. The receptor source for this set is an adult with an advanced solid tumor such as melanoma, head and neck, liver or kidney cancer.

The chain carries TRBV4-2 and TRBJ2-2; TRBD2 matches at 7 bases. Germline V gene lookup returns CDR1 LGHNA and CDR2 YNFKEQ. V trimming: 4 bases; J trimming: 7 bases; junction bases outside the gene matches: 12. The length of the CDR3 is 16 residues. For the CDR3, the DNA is TGTGCCAGCAGCCCCGGAATGCAGGGAGGGATCGGGGAGCTGTTTTTT. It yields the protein CASSPGMQGGIGELFF.

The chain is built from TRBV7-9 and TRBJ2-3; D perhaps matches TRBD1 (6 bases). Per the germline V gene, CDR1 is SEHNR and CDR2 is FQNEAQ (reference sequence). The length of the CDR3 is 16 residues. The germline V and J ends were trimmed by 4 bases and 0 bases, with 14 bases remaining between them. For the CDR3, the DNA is TGTGCCAGCAGCTCAGGGGATCATTCTAGCACAGATACGCAGTATTTT. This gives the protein CASSSGDHSSTDTQYF.

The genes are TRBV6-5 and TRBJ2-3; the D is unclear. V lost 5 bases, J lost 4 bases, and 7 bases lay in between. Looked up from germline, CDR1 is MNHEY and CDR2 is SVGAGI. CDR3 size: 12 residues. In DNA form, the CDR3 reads TGTGCCAGCAGTCTTCCGGCAGATACGCAGTATTTT. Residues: CASSLPADTQYF.

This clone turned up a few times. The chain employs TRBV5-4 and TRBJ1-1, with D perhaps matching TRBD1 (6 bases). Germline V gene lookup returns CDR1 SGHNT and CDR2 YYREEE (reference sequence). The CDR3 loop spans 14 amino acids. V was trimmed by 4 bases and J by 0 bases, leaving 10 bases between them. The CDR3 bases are TGTGCCAGCAGCCTCGACAGGTTGAACACTGAAGCTTTCTTT. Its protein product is CASSLDRLNTEAFF.

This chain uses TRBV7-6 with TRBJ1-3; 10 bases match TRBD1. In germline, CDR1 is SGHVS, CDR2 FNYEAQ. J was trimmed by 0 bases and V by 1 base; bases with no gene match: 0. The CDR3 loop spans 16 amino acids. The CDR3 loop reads CASSLGQGASGNTIYF. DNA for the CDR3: TGTGCCAGCAGCTTAGGACAGGGGGCCTCTGGAAACACCATATATTTT.

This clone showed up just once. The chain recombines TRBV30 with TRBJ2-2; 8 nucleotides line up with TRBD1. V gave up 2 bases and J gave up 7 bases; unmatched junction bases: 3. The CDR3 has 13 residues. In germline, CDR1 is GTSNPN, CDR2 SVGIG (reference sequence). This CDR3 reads CAWSQGANGELFF. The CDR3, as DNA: TGTGCCTGGAGTCAGGGGGCTAACGGGGAGCTGTTTTTT.

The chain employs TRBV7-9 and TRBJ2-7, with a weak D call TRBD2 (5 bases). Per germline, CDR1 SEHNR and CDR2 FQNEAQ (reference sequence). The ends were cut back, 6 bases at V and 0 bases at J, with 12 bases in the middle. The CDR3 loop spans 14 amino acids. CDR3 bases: TGTGCCAGCAGGTTGGACTCTTACTCCTACGAGCAGTACTTC. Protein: CASRLDSYSYEQYF.

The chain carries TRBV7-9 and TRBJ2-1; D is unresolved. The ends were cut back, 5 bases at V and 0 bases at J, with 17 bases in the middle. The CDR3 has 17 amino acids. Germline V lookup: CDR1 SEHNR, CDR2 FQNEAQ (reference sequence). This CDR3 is CASSRGWVGGSYNEQFF. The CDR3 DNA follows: TGTGCCAGCAGCCGAGGTTGGGTGGGCGGCTCCTACAATGAGCAGTTCTTC.

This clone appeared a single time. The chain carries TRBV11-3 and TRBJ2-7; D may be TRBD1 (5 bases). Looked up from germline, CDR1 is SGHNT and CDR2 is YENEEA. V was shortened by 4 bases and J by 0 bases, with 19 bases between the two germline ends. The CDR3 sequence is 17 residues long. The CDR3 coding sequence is TGTGCCAGCAGCTCCGCCCCCCGCGGCAGGGTCTCCTACGAGCAGTACTTC. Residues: CASSSAPRGRVSYEQYF. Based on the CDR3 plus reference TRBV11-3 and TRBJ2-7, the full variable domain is EAGVVQSPRYKIIEKKQPVAFWCNPISGHNTLYWYLQNLGQGPELLIRYENEEAVDDSQLPKDRFSAERLKGVDSTLKIQPAELGDSAVYLCASSSAPRGRVSYEQYFGPGTRLTVT.

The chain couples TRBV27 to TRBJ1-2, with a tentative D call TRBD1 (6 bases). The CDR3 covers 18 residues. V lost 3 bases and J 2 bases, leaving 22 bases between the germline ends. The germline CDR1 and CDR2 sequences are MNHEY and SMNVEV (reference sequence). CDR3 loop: CASSFIQGSGPVNYGYTF. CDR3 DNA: TGTGCCAGCAGTTTCATCCAGGGGTCGGGGCCGGTGAACTATGGCTACACCTTC.

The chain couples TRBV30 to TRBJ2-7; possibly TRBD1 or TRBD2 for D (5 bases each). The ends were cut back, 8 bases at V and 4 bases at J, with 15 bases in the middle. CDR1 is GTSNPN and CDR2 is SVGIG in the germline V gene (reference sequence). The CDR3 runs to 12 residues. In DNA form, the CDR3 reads TGTGCCGGCAGGTGGGGGAGTTACGAGCAGTACTTC. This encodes CAGRWGSYEQYF.

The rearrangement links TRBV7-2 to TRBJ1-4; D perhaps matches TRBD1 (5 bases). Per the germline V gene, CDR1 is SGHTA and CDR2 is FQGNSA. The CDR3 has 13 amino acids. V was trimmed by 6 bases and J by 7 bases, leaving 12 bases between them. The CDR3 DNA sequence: TGTGCCAGCAGAAGCGCGACAGCTGAAAAACTGTTTTTT. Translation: CASRSATAEKLFF.